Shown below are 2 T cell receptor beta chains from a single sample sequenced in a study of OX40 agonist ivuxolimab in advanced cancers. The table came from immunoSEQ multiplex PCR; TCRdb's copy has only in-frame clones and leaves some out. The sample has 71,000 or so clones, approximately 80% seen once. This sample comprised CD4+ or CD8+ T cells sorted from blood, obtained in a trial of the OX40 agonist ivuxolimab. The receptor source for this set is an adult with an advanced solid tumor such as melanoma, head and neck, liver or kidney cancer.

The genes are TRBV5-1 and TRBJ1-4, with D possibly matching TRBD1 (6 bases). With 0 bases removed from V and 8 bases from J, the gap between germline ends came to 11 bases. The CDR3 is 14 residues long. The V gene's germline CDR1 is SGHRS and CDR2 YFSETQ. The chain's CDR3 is CASSLEQGREKLFF. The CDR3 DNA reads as TGCGCCAGCAGCTTGGAACAGGGTCGGGAAAAACTGTTTTTT.

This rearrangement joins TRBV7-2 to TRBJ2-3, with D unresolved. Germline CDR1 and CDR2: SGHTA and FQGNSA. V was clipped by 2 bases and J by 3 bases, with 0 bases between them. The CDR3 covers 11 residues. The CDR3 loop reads CASSLTDTQYF. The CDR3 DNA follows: TGTGCCAGCAGCTTAACAGATACGCAGTATTTT.